The 25 T cell receptor beta chains below were found in one sample sequenced in a study of CXCR3-negative and CXCR3-positive naive CD8 T cells (dated by TCRdb to between 2018 and 2021). The instrument was a NextSeq 550. The Human TCR Profiling Kit (MiLaboratory) was used to make UMI-labeled 5' RACE TRB cDNA libraries. Reprocessed by TCRdb, the reads give a single entry per CDR3 protein sequence, without DNA. For this sample, the table gives fewer than 95,000 distinct CDR3 sequences. Roughly 1.8% of the sample is taken by the ten largest. The sample was naive CXCR3- CD8+ T cells from blood. Taken with the paper, the label for cell subset or site translates to: CD45RO-CCR7+CD27+CD95- naive CD8+ T cells lacking CXCR3 (TNR3-). The receptors were sampled from a human donor in good health. Some clones in this sample may be carry-over from other donors' samples.

The chain uses TRBV6-6 and TRBJ2-5; TCRdb outputs TRBD2, but without DNA this stays unchecked. CDR3 length: 18 residues. CDR1 is MNHNY, CDR2 SVGAGI, per germline (reference sequence). The CDR3 here is CASSYSALAGGPLETQYF.

The V gene is TRBV29-1, the J gene TRBJ2-1; TCRdb's D gene call, TRBD1, goes unchecked for lack of DNA. The CDR3 has 17 residues. The germline V gene encodes CDR1 SQVTM and CDR2 ANQGSEA. The CDR3 region is CSDGPTGPSSSYNEQFF.

V usage is TRBV9 and J usage is TRBJ2-1. The CDR3 is 15 amino acids. Germline CDR1 SGDLS, CDR2 YYNGEE. The chain's CDR3 is CASSGGTGAYNEQFF.

The CDR3 sequence: CSATKAGGSVETQYF. The V call is TRBV20-1, the J call TRBJ2-5; TCRdb proposes TRBD2, but this gene call is untestable without DNA. Germline assignment: CDR1 DFQATT and CDR2 SNEGSKA (reference sequence). The CDR3 covers 15 residues.

This chain connects TRBV2 to TRBJ2-1; checking the TCRdb D call of TRBD2 is not possible without DNA. The germline CDR1 and CDR2 sequences are SNHLY and FYNNEI. The CDR3 runs 18 residues. This chain's CDR3 is CASFVVSGRPSENNEQFF.

The chain joins TRBV7-9 to TRBJ1-2. The germline gives CDR1 SEHNR, CDR2 FQNEAQ (reference sequence). The length of the CDR3 is 14 residues. The CDR3 here is CASSLAITAYGYTF.

V usage is TRBV29-1 and J usage is TRBJ2-7; the TRBD2 assignment by TCRdb is unverifiable without DNA. This CDR3 region has 14 residues. Germline assignment: CDR1 SQVTM and CDR2 ANQGSEA. This CDR3 reads CSVKLAGGSYEQYF.

The rearrangement joins TRBV28 to TRBJ2-5. Germline values: CDR1 MDHEN, CDR2 SYDVKM. CDR3 length: 15 residues. The CDR3: CASSPGPGEKETQYF.

The chain employs TRBV4-3 and TRBJ2-7; TCRdb's assignment of TRBD1 cannot be checked, as there is no DNA. The CDR3 spans 15 residues. CDR1 is LGHNA and CDR2 is YSLEER in the germline V gene. The CDR3 here is CASSQGGQGGYEQYF.

The chain employs TRBV28 and TRBJ2-5; lacking DNA, the TRBD1 call made by TCRdb goes unchecked. Germline CDR1 is MDHEN and CDR2 is SYDVKM. This CDR3 has 13 amino acids. The CDR3 is CASITDRLETQYF. The whole variable domain, filled in from reference TRBV28 and TRBJ2-5, reads DVKVTQSSRYLVKRTGEKVFLECVQDMDHENMFWYRQDPGLGLRLIYFSYDVKMKEKGDIPEGYSVSREKKERFSLILESASTNQTSMYLCASITDRLETQYFGPGTRLLVL.

This chain connects TRBV20-1 to TRBJ2-7. From germline, CDR1 is DFQATT and CDR2 SNEGSKA (reference sequence). This CDR3 comprises 13 residues. The CDR3 protein is CSAKHSYSYEQYF.

The genes are TRBV2 and TRBJ2-1; the D gene TCRdb calls, TRBD2, cannot be checked with no DNA. The CDR3 length is 17 residues. Germline V gene sequence: CDR1 SNHLY, CDR2 FYNNEI. CDR3 residues: CASKVGLAGPIEDEQFF. The full variable domain, rest sourced from reference TRBV2 and TRBJ2-1, is EPEVTQTPSHQVTQMGQEVILRCVPISNHLYFYWYRQILGQKVEFLVSFYNNEISEKSEIFDDQFSVERPDGSNFTLKIRSTKLEDSAMYFCASKVGLAGPIEDEQFFGPGTRLTVL.

CDR3 amino acids: CASSQGLVDYLGTEAFF. This chain joins TRBV4-2 and TRBJ1-1. CDR1 is LGHNA and CDR2 is YNFKEQ in the germline V gene. The CDR3 has 17 amino acids.

J is TRBJ1-1 and V is TRBV12-5. Germline V lookup: CDR1 LGHNT, CDR2 FRNRAP. The length of the CDR3 is 13 residues. The CDR3 protein is CASGFGPDTEAFF. The full variable domain, rest sourced from reference TRBV12-5 and TRBJ1-1, is DARVTQTPRHKVTEMGQEVTMRCQPILGHNTVFWYRQTMMQGLELLAYFRNRAPLDDSGMPKDRFSAEMPDATLATLKIQPSEPRDSAVYFCASGFGPDTEAFFGQGTRLTVV.

The chain is built from TRBV29-1 and TRBJ1-2. Per germline, CDR1 SQVTM and CDR2 ANQGSEA. CDR3 length: 13 amino acids. The CDR3: CSVTPNWDYGYTF.

The chain recombines TRBV11-2 with TRBJ2-7; with no DNA, the TCRdb D assignment of TRBD1 cannot be verified. This CDR3 is 16 amino acids long. Germline V gene lookup returns CDR1 SGHAT and CDR2 FQNNGV. The CDR3: CASSFGPGQGFYEQYF.

The J gene is TRBJ2-7, the V gene TRBV10-3; TCRdb's assignment of TRBD1 cannot be checked, as there is no DNA. The CDR3 has 12 amino acids. CDR1 and CDR2 (germline): ENHRY, SYGVKD. CDR3 sequence: CATQGVGAEQYF.

The chain couples TRBV4-3 to TRBJ1-1. Per germline, CDR1 LGHNA and CDR2 YSLEER. The CDR3 runs 14 residues. The CDR3 is CASSPYSGSVEAFF.

The chain couples TRBV5-1 to TRBJ2-7; there is no DNA to check the TCRdb D call of TRBD1. The CDR3 extends over 16 amino acids. CDR1 and CDR2 from the germline V gene are SGHRS and YFSETQ. The CDR3 here is CASSPFRQGSTYEQYF.

This chain joins TRBV29-1 and TRBJ2-7. The CDR3 covers 13 residues. CDR1 SQVTM and CDR2 ANQGSEA come from the germline V gene. The CDR3 here is CSAYRGSYDEQYF.

The chain couples TRBV12-3 or TRBV12-4 to TRBJ2-2; the D call of TRBD2 rests on TCRdb alone, since no DNA is present to check it. The CDR3 length is 15 residues. CDR3 region: CASSMAAGGAGELFF.

The V gene is TRBV5-1, the J gene TRBJ1-1. The CDR3 covers 14 residues. Germline values: CDR1 SGHRS, CDR2 YFSETQ. CDR3 in amino acids: CASSTLGAGTEAFF.

The CDR3 here is CASTMSGDGEQYF. The chain joins TRBV5-1 to TRBJ2-7; TCRdb's assignment of TRBD1 cannot be checked, as there is no DNA. Germline lookup yields CDR1 SGHRS and CDR2 YFSETQ. The CDR3 length is 13 residues. Using reference TRBV5-1 and TRBJ2-7 for the parts outside the CDR3, the full variable domain is KAGVTQTPRYLIKTRGQQVTLSCSPISGHRSVSWYQQTPGQGLQFLFEYFSETQRNKGNFPGRFSGRQFSNSRSEMNVSTLELGDSALYLCASTMSGDGEQYFGPGTRLTVT.

The chain is built from TRBV16 and TRBJ2-7; TCRdb returns TRBD1, unconfirmable since there is no DNA. Germline V CDR1 and CDR2: KGHSY, FQNENV. This CDR3 spans 17 amino acids. The CDR3 sequence: CASSDTALGRKSYEQYF.

The V and J genes are TRBV20-1 and TRBJ1-2; TCRdb gives TRBD1 as the D gene, but with no DNA this cannot be confirmed. Germline values: CDR1 DFQATT, CDR2 SNEGSKA (reference sequence). The CDR3 runs to 13 residues. CDR3 region: CSARGTGESGYTF.